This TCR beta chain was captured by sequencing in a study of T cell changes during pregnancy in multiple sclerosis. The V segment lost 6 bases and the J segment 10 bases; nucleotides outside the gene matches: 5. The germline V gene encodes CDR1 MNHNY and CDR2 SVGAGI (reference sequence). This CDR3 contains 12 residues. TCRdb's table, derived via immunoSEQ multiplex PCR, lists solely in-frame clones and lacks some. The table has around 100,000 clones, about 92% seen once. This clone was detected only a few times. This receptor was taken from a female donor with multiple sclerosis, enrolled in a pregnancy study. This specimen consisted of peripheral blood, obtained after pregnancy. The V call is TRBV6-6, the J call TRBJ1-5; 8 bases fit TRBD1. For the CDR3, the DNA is TGTGCCAGCAGCTGGACAGGGCCCCCCCAGCATTTT. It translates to CASSWTGPPQHF.